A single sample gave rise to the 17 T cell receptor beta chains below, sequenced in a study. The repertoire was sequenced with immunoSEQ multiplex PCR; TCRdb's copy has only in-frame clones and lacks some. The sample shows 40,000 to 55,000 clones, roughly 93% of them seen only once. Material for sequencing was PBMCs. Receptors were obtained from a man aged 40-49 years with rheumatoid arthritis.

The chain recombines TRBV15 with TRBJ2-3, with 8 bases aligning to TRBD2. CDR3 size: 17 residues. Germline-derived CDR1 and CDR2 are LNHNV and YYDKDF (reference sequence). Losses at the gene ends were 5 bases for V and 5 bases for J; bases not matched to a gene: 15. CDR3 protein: CATSPWSAGGGRDTQYF. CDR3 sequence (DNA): TGTGCCACCAGCCCCTGGTCTGCGGGAGGAGGGAGAGATACGCAGTATTTT.

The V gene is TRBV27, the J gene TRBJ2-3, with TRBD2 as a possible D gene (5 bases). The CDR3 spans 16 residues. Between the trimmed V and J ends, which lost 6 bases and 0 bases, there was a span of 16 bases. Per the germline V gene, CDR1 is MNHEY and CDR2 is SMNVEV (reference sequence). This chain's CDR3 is CASSSFGETSTDTQYF. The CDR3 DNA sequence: TGTGCCAGCAGCTCCTTCGGGGAAACTAGCACAGATACGCAGTATTTT.

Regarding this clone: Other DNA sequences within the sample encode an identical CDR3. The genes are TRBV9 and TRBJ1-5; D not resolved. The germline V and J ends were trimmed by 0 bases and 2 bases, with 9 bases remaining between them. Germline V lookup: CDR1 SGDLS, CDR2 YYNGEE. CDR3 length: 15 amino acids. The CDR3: CASSVGGGGNQPQHF. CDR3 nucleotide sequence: TGTGCCAGCAGCGTAGGGGGTGGAGGCAATCAGCCCCAGCATTTT.

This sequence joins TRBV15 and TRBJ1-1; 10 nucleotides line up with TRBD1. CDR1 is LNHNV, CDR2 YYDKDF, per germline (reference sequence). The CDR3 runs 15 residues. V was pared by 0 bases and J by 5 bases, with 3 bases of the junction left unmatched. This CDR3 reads CATSRDGQGDTEAFF. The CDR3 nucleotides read TGTGCCACCAGCAGAGATGGACAGGGGGATACTGAAGCTTTCTTT.

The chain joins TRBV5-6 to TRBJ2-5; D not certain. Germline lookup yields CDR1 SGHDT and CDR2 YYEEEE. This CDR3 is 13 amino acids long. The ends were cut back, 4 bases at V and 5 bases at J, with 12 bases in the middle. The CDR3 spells CASSPTAAETQYF. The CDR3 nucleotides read TGTGCCAGCAGCCCCACTGCTGCGGAGACCCAGTACTTC.

The CDR3 loop is CASSLEGRSTYNEQFF. The CDR3 region has the DNA TGCGCCAGCAGCTTGGAAGGGCGGTCGACCTACAATGAGCAGTTCTTC. V and J are TRBV5-1 and TRBJ2-1; D call uncertain. CDR3 length equals 16 residues. Germline V gene lookup returns CDR1 SGHRS and CDR2 YFSETQ. The germline V and J ends were trimmed by 0 bases and 2 bases, with 12 bases remaining between them.

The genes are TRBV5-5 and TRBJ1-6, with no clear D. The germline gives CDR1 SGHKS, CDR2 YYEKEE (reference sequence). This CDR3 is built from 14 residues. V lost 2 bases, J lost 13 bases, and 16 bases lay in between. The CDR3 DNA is TGTGCCAGCAGCTTTGGCGGAATATTATCGCCCCTCCACTTT. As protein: CASSFGGILSPLHF.

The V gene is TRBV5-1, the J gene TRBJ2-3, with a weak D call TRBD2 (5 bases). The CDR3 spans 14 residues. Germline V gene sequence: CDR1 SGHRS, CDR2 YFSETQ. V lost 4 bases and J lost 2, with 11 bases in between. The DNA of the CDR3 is TGCGCCAGCAGCCCCGTAGCGCACACAGATACGCAGTATTTT. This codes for CASSPVAHTDTQYF.

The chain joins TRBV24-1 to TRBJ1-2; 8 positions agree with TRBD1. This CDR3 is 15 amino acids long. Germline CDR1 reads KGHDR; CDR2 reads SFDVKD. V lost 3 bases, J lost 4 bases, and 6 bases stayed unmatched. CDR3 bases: TGTGCCACCAGTGATGACAGGGGCCCGGGCTATGGCTACACCTTC. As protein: CATSDDRGPGYGYTF.

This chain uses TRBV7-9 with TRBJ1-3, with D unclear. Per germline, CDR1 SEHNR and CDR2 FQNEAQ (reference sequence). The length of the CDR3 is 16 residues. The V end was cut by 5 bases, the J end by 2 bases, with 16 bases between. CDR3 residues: CASSGLREQTGNTIYF. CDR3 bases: TGTGCCAGCAGCGGGCTACGGGAGCAGACTGGAAACACCATATATTTT.

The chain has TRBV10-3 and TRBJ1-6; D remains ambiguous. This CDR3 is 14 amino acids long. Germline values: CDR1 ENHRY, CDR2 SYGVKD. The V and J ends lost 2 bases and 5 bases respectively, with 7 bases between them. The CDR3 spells CAISEATDNSPLHF. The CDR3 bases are TGTGCCATCAGTGAGGCGACTGATAATTCACCCCTCCACTTT.

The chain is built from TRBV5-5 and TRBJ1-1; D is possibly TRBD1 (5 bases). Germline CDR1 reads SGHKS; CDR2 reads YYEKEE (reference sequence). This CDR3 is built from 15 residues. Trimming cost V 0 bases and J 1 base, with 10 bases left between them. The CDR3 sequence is CASSLERRGNTEAFF. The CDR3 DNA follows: TGTGCCAGCAGCTTGGAAAGGAGGGGGAACACTGAAGCTTTCTTT.

The CDR3 region has the DNA TGTGCCACCAGCGACAGCGGGAGGGCCAACGAGCAGTTCTTC. Encoded protein: CATSDSGRANEQFF. The rearrangement uses TRBV15 and TRBJ2-1; 10 bases are a match to TRBD2. The CDR3 totals 14 residues. Trimming cost V 5 bases and J 10 bases; bases outside gene matches: 8. Germline-derived CDR1 and CDR2 are LNHNV and YYDKDF (reference sequence).

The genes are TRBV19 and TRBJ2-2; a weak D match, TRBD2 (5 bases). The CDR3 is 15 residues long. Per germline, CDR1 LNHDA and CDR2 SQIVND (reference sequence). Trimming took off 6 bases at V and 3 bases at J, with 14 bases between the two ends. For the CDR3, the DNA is TGTGCCAGTAGGGGTCGAACGGGATACACCGGGGAGCTGTTTTTT. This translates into CASRGRTGYTGELFF.

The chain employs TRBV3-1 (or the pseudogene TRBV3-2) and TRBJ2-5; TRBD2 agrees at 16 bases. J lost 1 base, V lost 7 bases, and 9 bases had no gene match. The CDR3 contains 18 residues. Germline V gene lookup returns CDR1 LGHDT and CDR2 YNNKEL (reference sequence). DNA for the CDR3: TGTGCCAGCACCATGGGACTAGCGGGGGGGGAATTCCAAGAGACCCAGTACTTC. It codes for CASTMGLAGGEFQETQYF.

The CDR3 nucleotides read TGCGCCAGCAGCTTGGCTGGAGGGACGGGGCGTTTCACCGGGGAGCTGTTTTTT. Translating it yields CASSLAGGTGRFTGELFF. This rearrangement joins TRBV5-1 to TRBJ2-2; D may be TRBD2 (6 bases). The CDR3 has 18 amino acids. Germline CDR1 is SGHRS and CDR2 is YFSETQ. The germline V and J ends were trimmed by 0 bases and 4 bases, with 19 bases remaining between them.

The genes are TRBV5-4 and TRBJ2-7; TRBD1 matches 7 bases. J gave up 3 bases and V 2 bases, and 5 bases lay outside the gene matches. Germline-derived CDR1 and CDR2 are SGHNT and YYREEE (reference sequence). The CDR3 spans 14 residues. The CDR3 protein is CASSFDREYYEQYF. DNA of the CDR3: TGTGCCAGCAGCTTCGACAGGGAATACTACGAGCAGTACTTC.